This TCR beta chain stems from a study of glioma-infiltrating T cells after dendritic cell vaccination. Study-wide context: Treatment, given 2003 to 2012, was autologous tumor lysate-pulsed dendritic cell vaccination. Monocyte-derived dendritic cells, cultured 6 to 8 days with IL-4 and GM-CSF, were pulsed with autologous tumor lysate. Three intradermal dendritic cell vaccine injections were given every two weeks.

The CDR3 is 17 amino acids. V lost 2 bases to trimming and J lost 0 bases, with 11 bases between them. CDR1 LNHDA and CDR2 SQIVND come from the germline V gene (reference sequence). This clone appeared a few times. The sample's time point: after dendritic cell vaccination, including at tumor progression/relapse. This table comes from immunoSEQ multiplex PCR, and its TCRdb copy is limited to in-frame clones, with some not included. Of 70,000 to 100,000 clones in the sample, less than 90% were seen once. Material: blood, obtained after dendritic cell vaccination. This clonotype originated in a human donor with glioblastoma. V is TRBV19 and J is TRBJ1-6, with no clear D. Written as DNA, the CDR3 is TGTGCCAGTAGTATATTGCCGGGATCCTCCTATAATTCACCCCTCCACTTT. It yields the protein CASSILPGSSYNSPLHF. Drawing the rest from reference TRBV19 and TRBJ1-6, the complete variable domain is DGGITQSPKYLFRKEGQNVTLSCEQNLNHDAMYWYRQDPGQGLRLIYYSQIVNDFQKGDIAEGYSVSREKKESFPLTVTSAQKNPTAFYLCASSILPGSSYNSPLHFGNGTRLTVT.